This T cell receptor (beta chain) was retrieved from a study of beta chain features in type 1 diabetes (dated 2018 in TCRdb). Context from the whole study: Mean age, gender distribution, total cell number and subset yield were not different between patients and healthy donors. A total of about 100,000,000 sorted cells were examined across all samples, and RNA yield correlated strongly with the number of cells per subset. The study compared the TCRB repertoires of sorted circulating CD4+ T cell subsets in recently diagnosed type 1 diabetes patients with those in matched healthy donors. Whereas all 28 donors provided naive and central memory subsets, regulatory and stem cell-like memory subsets were isolated from just 8 patients and about 8 healthy donors. General conclusions and limits of the study: In all four CD4+ subsets, TCRB CDR3 length was moderately but significantly shorter in type 1 diabetes patients. At VDJ recombination sites, type 1 diabetes patients had fewer insertions and more deleted nucleotides, which implies abnormalities in thymic rearrangement. The naive, central memory and regulatory TCRB repertoires appeared to resemble one another more closely among patients than among healthy donors. Because cDNA was sequenced instead of genomic DNA, activated cells with high expression could be over-represented, although the groups did not differ in activation or CD3 levels. Shorter templates might have been favored by PCR, but patient and control samples were amplified and corrected together, so both groups would have been affected equally by any skew. Only small numbers of individuals were included in the HLA sub-analyses, which left unresolved whether HLA type had any influence on TCRB rearrangement.

Including the terminal cysteine and phenylalanine, the CDR3 comprises 16 residues. CDR3 DNA only is kept here, 48 bases in frame from base 1. Looking up the germline V gene (reference sequence) yields CDR1 LNHDA and CDR2 SQIVND. Here V drops 4 bases and J drops 0 bases, and the junction holds 6 bases not matched to any gene. A single peripheral blood draw of approximately 120 mL on average was collected from each donor into heparinised tubes. A BD FACSAria II and a panel including CD45RO, CCR7, CD25, CD127, CD95 and CD27 were used to sort naive, central memory, regulatory and stem cell-like memory CD4+ T cells. A purity above 98% was achieved for all sorted populations. Right away, PBMCs were isolated by Lymphoprep density gradient centrifugation and were stained directly, with no culture step. To minimize batch effects, samples were stained and sorted in pairs, one healthy donor with one patient per experiment.

Details on this clone: Its antigen has not been determined. Base qualities were left out, and no much larger clone turns up one base away.

The High Capacity cDNA Reverse Transcription Kit was used to reverse transcribe all of the isolated RNA, meaning that expressed TCRB transcripts were what got sequenced. Deep immunoSEQ sequencing was performed on naive, central memory and regulatory T cell samples, with an average of around 3.5 million total reads per sample. Sorted cells were lysed in RLT buffer, and RNA was extracted using DNase-treated RNeasy Micro or Mini kits according to cell number. Each cell subset was processed separately to prevent cross-contamination, with patient and healthy donor samples processed together. Using the immunoSEQ multiplex PCR, TCRB sequences were amplified from cDNA into 87-bp fragments spanning the CDR3 region. Amplicons were sequenced on the Illumina HiSeq platform. The study's processing was this. Synthetic template baselines were used to correct PCR bias computationally, reads within Hamming distance 2 were collapsed together, and singletons that could not be merged were discarded. Reads were aligned against IMGT so that V, D and J genes, CDR3 length and insertions or deletions at six rearrangement sites could be assigned. Within each subset, clonotype counts were normalized to the number of sorted cells before true diversity and Gini coefficients were calculated with the tcR R package. The overlap coefficient, calculated on TCRB nucleotide sequences, was used to measure repertoire sharing. TCRdb took over this immuneACCESS table, retaining in-frame rearrangements with V and J assigned. Such tables are incomplete; in checked studies, under half of the missing clones stem from an unresolved V gene, and the remainder is unexplained. That table gives V, J and clone size, and the DNA gave D and trimming. The table for this sample lists fewer than 200,000 clones; around 8% of them were counted only once. The leading ten clones occupy 0.55% to 0.75% of the sample.

The specimen sequenced was central memory CD4+ T cells from blood. Recombination connected TRBV19 to TRBJ2-1, with 7 middle bases fitting TRBD2. The source of this sequence is a man between 18 and 29 years old in good health. The CDR3: CASSRASGSSYNEQFF. At the DNA level, the sequence is TGTGCCAGTAGTAGGGCTAGCGGTAGCTCCTACAATGAGCAGTTCTTC.